The clone carrying this T cell receptor beta chain turned up a few times. The protocol was immunoSEQ multiplex PCR, while the TCRdb copy is restricted to in-frame clones and leaves out a portion. This table has over 450,000 clones, about 84% appearing once. These data are taken from a study of shared T cell receptors in the human thymus. The germline V gene encodes CDR1 LNHNV and CDR2 YYDKDF (reference sequence). J gave up 5 bases and V 0 bases, and 9 bases lay outside the gene matches. CDR3 length: 16 residues. The same data also went into a second study, on human thymus T cells. That publication notes: Donors were healthy Finnish infants having corrective surgery for congenital heart defects. Thymus tissue for the work was resected from patients undergoing corrective heart surgery. Apparent bias marked the V and J gene usage of thymic and blood repertoires.

This TCR was recovered from a boy under three years old with a congenital heart defect. The material sequenced was thymocytes. The chain joins TRBV15 to TRBJ1-1; 7 bases match TRBD1. The CDR3 DNA is TGTGCCACCAGCAGAGAGAGGCCGACAGGGAGGACTGAAGCTTTCTTT. Translated, it gives CATSRERPTGRTEAFF. The whole variable domain, remainder taken from reference TRBV15 and TRBJ1-1, is DAMVIQNPRYQVTQFGKPVTLSCSQTLNHNVMYWYQQKSSQAPKLLFHYYDKDFNNEADTPDNFQSRRPNTSFCFLDIRSPGLGDTAMYLCATSRERPTGRTEAFFGQGTRLTVV.